This paragraph reports one T cell receptor (beta chain). Its antigen is unknown. Repertoires were generated with immunoSEQ multiplex PCR, while TCRdb's copy carries only in-frame clones and drops some. The sample consists of about 81,000 clones, roughly 90% of them appearing once. V was clipped by 4 bases and J by 4 bases, with 17 bases between them. Germline V CDR1 and CDR2: SGHNT, YYREEE (reference sequence). The CDR3 is 15 residues long. The record originates from a study of T cell responses to AZD1222 COVID-19 vaccine. Findings of the study overall: All repertoire sampling was performed exclusively after the peak T cell response.

The clonotype comes from an adult who received the AZD1222 COVID-19 vaccine. Sequencing was performed on peripheral blood, taken 28 days after the second AZD1222 dose. The chain recombines TRBV5-4 with TRBJ1-1, with D perhaps matching TRBD1 (6 bases). CDR3 in amino acids: CASSQGGGAGTEAFF. The DNA of the CDR3 is TGTGCCAGCAGCCAAGGTGGGGGCGCGGGCACTGAAGCTTTCTTT.